The rows below give T cell receptor beta chains drawn from one sample of a study of blood T cells in healthy people across ages. TCRdb re-derived calls from the 5' RACE reads in MiXCR, one entry per CDR3 protein. Seen here are over 600,000 distinct CDR3 sequences, around a fifth observed once, and the top ten hold 3.5% to 4%. The sequencing input was blood. The receptor set was obtained from a man in his 70s in good health. Both conserved end residues are part of each CDR3. The D gene is left open where the match is weak. Not every row has a clone size; where given, it reads once, few, many or a size class.

>TRBD1|TRBJ1-4|few|TRBV2
CASRGQEFDEKLFF
TGTGCCAGCAGGGGACAGGAATTCGATGAAAAACTGTTTTTT
>.|TRBJ1-5|.|TRBV25-1
CASSPTYSNQPQHF
TGTGCCAGCAGTCCCACATATAGCAATCAGCCCCAGCATTTT
>TRBD1|TRBJ1-1|.|TRBV5-1
CASSLATGFNTEAFF
TGCGCCAGCAGCTTGGCGACAGGGTTTAACACTGAAGCTTTCTTT
>TRBD2|TRBJ2-7|few|TRBV6-5
CASSYSMTSGPYYEQYF
TGTGCCAGCAGTTACTCAATGACTAGCGGGCCATACTACGAGCAGTACTTC
>TRBD1|TRBJ1-6|.|TRBV11-2
CASSPREGAVSPLHF
TGTGCCAGCAGCCCCCGGGAGGGGGCAGTTTCACCCCTCCACTTT
>TRBD2|TRBJ2-1|.|TRBV7-6
CASGLAVYNEQFF
TGTGCCAGTGGACTAGCGGTTTACAATGAGCAGTTCTTC
>.|TRBJ1-1|few|TRBV5-1
CASSLARLRAIGNTEASF
TGCGCCAGCAGCTTGGCCAGGTTGAGGGCGATAGGGAACACTGAAGCTTCCTTT
>.|TRBJ2-4|few|TRBV7-3
CASSLWAGNIQYF
TGTGCCAGCAGCTTATGGGCTGGGAACATTCAGTACTTC
>.|TRBJ2-7|.|TRBV28
CASSFTSSYEQYF
TGTGCCAGCAGTTTTACTAGCTCCTACGAGCAGTACTTC
>TRBD1|TRBJ2-7|many|TRBV6-5
CASSYRDRVDEQYF
TGTGCCAGCAGTTACCGGGACAGGGTGGACGAGCAGTACTTC
>.|TRBJ2-1|few|TRBV29-1
CSVESGSAYNEQFF
TGCAGCGTTGAATCCGGGAGCGCCTACAATGAGCAGTTCTTC
>.|TRBJ2-5|once|TRBV10-3
CAISERGPWAQETQYF
TGTGCCATCAGTGAACGGGGCCCATGGGCCCAAGAGACCCAGTACTTC
>.|TRBJ1-1|few|TRBV11-3
CASSFRYVQNPYTEAFF
TGTGCCAGCAGCTTTCGGTATGTACAGAACCCCTACACTGAAGCTTTCTTT
>.|TRBJ2-3|.|TRBV15
CATSRGASGNTQYF
TGTGCCACCAGCAGAGGGGCCAGCGGCAATACGCAGTATTTT
>TRBD1|TRBJ2-1|few|TRBV7-8
CASSLEGTGDYFLNEQFF
TGTGCCAGCAGCTTAGAGGGGACAGGGGACTATTTTTTGAATGAGCAGTTCTTC
>.|TRBJ2-1|.|TRBV6-1
CASSEARSDEQFF
TGTGCCAGCAGTGAAGCCCGGAGCGATGAGCAGTTCTTC
>.|TRBJ2-4|.|TRBV7-9
CASSFALADKNIQYF
TGTGCCAGCAGCTTCGCATTAGCGGATAAAAACATTCAGTACTTC
>.|TRBJ1-1|.|TRBV5-6
CASSLIGEGTEAFF
TGTGCCAGCAGCTTGATTGGCGAGGGGACTGAAGCTTTCTTT
>.|TRBJ2-5|.|TRBV11-2
CASNSGSQGEQYF
TGTGCCAGCAACTCCGGTAGCCAAGGGGAGCAGTACTTC
>.|TRBJ1-2|.|TRBV29-1
CSVVVAGGYGYTF
TGCAGCGTTGTGGTGGCGGGGGGTTATGGCTACACCTTC
>.|TRBJ1-5|.|TRBV19
CASSIRGDQPQHF
TGTGCCAGTAGTATCCGGGGCGATCAGCCCCAGCATTTT
>.|TRBJ2-5|many|TRBV20-1
CSAREAGRETQYF
TGCAGTGCTAGAGAGGCTGGTCGTGAGACCCAGTACTTC
>.|TRBJ2-5|few|TRBV6-2/TRBV6-3
CASSYGRAETQYF
TGCGCCAGCAGTTACGGCAGGGCGGAGACCCAGTACTTC
>TRBD2|TRBJ2-3|.|TRBV20-1
CSTYSGRAEPDTQYF
TGCAGTACTTATAGCGGGAGGGCCGAGCCAGATACGCAGTATTTT
>.|TRBJ2-7|.|TRBV10-3
CAISESREPYEQYF
TGTGCCATCAGTGAGTCCAGGGAGCCCTACGAGCAGTACTTC
>.|TRBJ1-2|few|TRBV20-1
CSAAGGYGYTF
TGCAGTGCTGCCGGGGGTTATGGCTACACCTTC